The 28 T cell receptor beta chains listed next were all sequenced from one sample in a study of T cell repertoires in cytomegalovirus infection (dated by TCRdb to about 2019). Interpreted using the paper, the treatment or condition label stands for: in vitro stimulation with specific CMV peptide epitopes to enrich CMV-specific T cells. TCRdb shows the sequencer as Illumina HiSeq 1500. The public reads were quality trimmed at Q25 with fastp and then assembled into clones with MiXCR by TCRdb, keeping productive beta chains. Under each unique CDR3 protein, matching rows form one entry showing the most common genes and DNA. The table for this sample lists about 770,000 distinct CDR3 sequences; almost 30% of them were counted only once. The ten most abundant clones make up around 13% of the sample. Their cognate antigens are unknown. Sequencing used cultured CD8+ T cells from PBMCs, obtained from culture after CMV antigen stimulation. Receptor source: a human donor in good health (CMV status not recorded). Some clones in this sample may be carry-over from other donors' samples.

The gene calls are TRBV11-2 and TRBJ1-1; TRBD1 matches at 7 bases. V was clipped by 6 bases and J by 0 bases; unmatched bases: 10. The CDR3 runs to 16 residues. Germline-derived CDR1 and CDR2 are SGHAT and FQNNGV. In DNA, the CDR3 is TGTGCCAGCAGTCCTCCCGGGACAGCGATGAACACTGAAGCTTTCTTT. Translating it yields CASSPPGTAMNTEAFF.

The sample holds many counts of this clonotype. This chain uses TRBV7-2 with TRBJ2-7; 11 bases fit TRBD2. There are 16 residues in the CDR3. V was clipped by 2 bases and J by 3 bases; unmatched bases: 6. Germline assignment: CDR1 SGHTA and CDR2 FQGNSA. CDR3 sequence reads: CASSLRLAGTDYEQYF. The CDR3 nucleotides are TGTGCCAGCAGCTTACGACTAGCGGGGACCGACTACGAGCAGTACTTC.

This clonotype was observed a handful of times. The chain couples TRBV20-1 to TRBJ1-1, with 9 bases aligning to TRBD1. Per the germline V gene, CDR1 is DFQATT and CDR2 is SNEGSKA (reference sequence). CDR3 size: 13 residues. DNA of the CDR3: TGCGGATACCGGGACAGGGAAAGTGGTGAAGCTTTCTTT. Translated: CGYRDRESGEAFF.

Concerning this clonotype: Being one base from a much bigger clone, this may be a read error. The chain links TRBV7-2 to TRBJ1-3, with D unclear. Germline values: CDR1 SGHTA, CDR2 FQGNSA. This CDR3 contains 15 residues. The CDR3, as DNA: TGTGCCAGCAGCTTAGACTTCGACTCTGGAGACACCATATATTTT. Amino acids: CASSLDFDSGDTIYF.

This clonotype showed up many times. The rearrangement links TRBV11-3 to TRBJ2-3; 11 nucleotides align to TRBD1. Germline V gene sequence: CDR1 SGHNT, CDR2 YENEEA. Trimming cost V 5 bases and J 2 bases; bases outside gene matches: 15. The CDR3 is 19 amino acids. The CDR3 loop is CASSHPTGQGEGVTDTQYF. Here the CDR3 DNA reads TGTGCCAGCAGCCATCCGACGGGACAGGGGGAAGGAGTCACAGATACGCAGTATTTT.

This clonotype was seen a handful of times. Just one base apart from a much larger clone, this may be a read error. The rearrangement joins TRBV11-3 to TRBJ2-5; D gene ambiguous. CDR3 length: 12 residues. Trimming removed 0 bases from V and 3 bases from J, with 2 bases in between. The germline V gene has CDR1 SGHNT and CDR2 YENEEA. Here the CDR3 reads CASSLEEETQYF. CDR3 coding DNA: TGTGCCAGCAGCTTAGAGGAAGAGACCCAGTACTTC. The variable domain in full, with the rest retrieved from reference TRBV11-3 and TRBJ2-5, is EAGVVQSPRYKIIEKKQPVAFWCNPISGHNTLYWYLQNLGQGPELLIRYENEEAVDDSQLPKDRFSAERLKGVDSTLKIQPAELGDSAVYLCASSLEEETQYFGPGTRLLVL.

V gene TRBV7-9 combines with J gene TRBJ2-6; D is unclear. The CDR3 spans 14 residues. Trimming took 3 bases from V and 1 from J, leaving 4 bases between them. Germline CDR1 is SEHNR and CDR2 is FQNEAQ (reference sequence). The CDR3 protein is CASSFFSGANVLTF. The CDR3 DNA sequence: TGTGCCAGCAGCTTTTTTTCTGGGGCCAACGTCCTGACTTTC.

The table lists this clonotype with a count of one. The chain joins TRBV25-1 to TRBJ1-5; the D is unclear. Trimming pared 4 bases from V and 7 bases from J, leaving 11 bases between. Germline V gene sequence: CDR1 MGHDK, CDR2 SYGVNS. CDR3 size: 13 residues. The CDR3: CASSVGHGQPQHF. The CDR3 region has the DNA TGTGCCAGCAGTGTAGGGCATGGACAGCCCCAGCATTTT.

This sequence joins TRBV6-2 or TRBV6-3 and TRBJ2-1, with D perhaps being TRBD1 or TRBD2 (5 bases each). Germline CDR1 reads MNHEY; CDR2 reads SVGEGT. Between the trimmed V and J ends, which lost 8 bases and 0 bases, there was a span of 17 bases. This CDR3 has 16 amino acids. The CDR3 DNA follows: TGTGCCAGCGGGAGTGAGGGGCCGTTCTCCTACAATGAGCAGTTCTTC. Translated: CASGSEGPFSYNEQFF.

This clonotype was detected only a few times. This chain joins TRBV2 and TRBJ1-2; D uncertain. V was shortened by 6 bases and J by 0 bases, with 11 bases between the two germline ends. CDR1 is SNHLY and CDR2 is FYNNEI in the germline V gene. There are 14 residues in the CDR3. The CDR3 bases are TGTGCCAGCAGCAGCCTTCCAGCTAACTATGGCTACACCTTC. It is translated as CASSSLPANYGYTF.

This clonotype was counted only a few times. This chain joins TRBV12-5 and TRBJ2-1, with D perhaps matching TRBD1 (6 bases). Trimming stripped 2 bases from V and 4 bases from J, with 18 bases between. The germline V gene has CDR1 LGHNT and CDR2 FRNRAP. This CDR3 is 17 amino acids long. This chain's CDR3 is CASGLSPPRGRYNEQFF. The CDR3 DNA reads TGTGCTAGTGGTTTGTCCCCCCCCAGGGGCCGATACAATGAGCAGTTCTTC.

This clonotype was detected many times. V usage is TRBV7-6 and J usage is TRBJ1-1; no firm D call. V lost 3 bases and J 7 bases, leaving 21 bases between the germline ends. Germline V gene data show CDR1 as SGHVS and CDR2 as FNYEAQ. The CDR3 is 16 residues long. This chain's CDR3 is CASSLGRLGSSVEAFF. In DNA, the CDR3 is TGTGCCAGCAGCTTGGGCCGATTAGGGAGTAGCGTTGAAGCTTTCTTT.

This clonotype was observed a handful of times. The rearrangement uses TRBV7-9 and TRBJ2-2; 7 bases agree with TRBD1. Germline loops: CDR1 SEHNR, CDR2 FQNEAQ (reference sequence). The ends lost 5 bases at V and 7 bases at J; junction bases unmatched: 7. This CDR3 region has 14 residues. CDR3 region: CASSPGQLSGELFF. CDR3 coding DNA: TGTGCCAGCAGCCCGGGACAGCTAAGCGGGGAGCTGTTTTTT.

This rearrangement joins TRBV27 to TRBJ1-5; D is ambiguous. Looked up from germline, CDR1 is MNHEY and CDR2 is SMNVEV (reference sequence). The CDR3 totals 13 residues. V lost 5 bases, J lost 9 bases, and 14 bases lay in between. CDR3 nucleotides: TGTGCCAGCAGTGGACCAGGCCTATGGCCCCAGCATTTT. Amino acids: CASSGPGLWPQHF.

This clonotype has a count of ten or more. This rearrangement joins TRBV7-6 to TRBJ1-2, with D perhaps TRBD1 (6 bases). V dropped 5 bases and J dropped 5 bases, with 18 bases sitting between them. The CDR3 extends over 15 amino acids. Looked up from germline, CDR1 is SGHVS and CDR2 is FNYEAQ. The CDR3, as DNA: TGTGCCAGCAGCCCCGCGGGGGCTTCACCTTATGGCTACACCTTC. Its translation: CASSPAGASPYGYTF.

The rearrangement joins TRBV10-3 to TRBJ2-7, with D perhaps TRBD2 (6 bases). The CDR3 sequence is 15 residues long. In germline, CDR1 is ENHRY, CDR2 SYGVKD. V was cut by 3 bases and J by 4 bases, with 16 bases left in between. CDR3 sequence (DNA): TGTGCCATCAGTGACCCGGGGACTGTACCTTACGAGCAGTACTTC. Translated, it gives CAISDPGTVPYEQYF.

This clonotype has a handful of counts. V is TRBV6-2 or TRBV6-3 and J is TRBJ1-2; TRBD1 agrees at 9 bases. V trimming: 11 bases; J trimming: 5 bases; junction bases outside the gene matches: 15. This CDR3 is built from 15 residues. The germline V gene has CDR1 MNHEY and CDR2 SVGEGT. In DNA, the CDR3 is TGTGCCGTGTCACAGGGGGCCGGCGTGAGGTATGGCTACACCTTC. Its protein is CAVSQGAGVRYGYTF.

The chain joins TRBV6-1 to TRBJ2-7; TRBD1 agrees at 7 bases. Germline lookup yields CDR1 MNHNS and CDR2 SASEGT. The CDR3 totals 14 residues. Unmatched junction bases numbered 10, after V lost 6 bases and J lost 5 bases. CDR3: CASRSTGALDEQYV. In DNA, the CDR3 is TGTGCCAGCAGATCCACAGGGGCTCTCGACGAGCAGTACGTC.

V gene TRBV7-6 combines with J gene TRBJ1-6; possible D gene TRBD1, 5 bases. The CDR3 has 15 amino acids. Germline CDR1 and CDR2: SGHVS and FNYEAQ. Trimming pared 3 bases from V and 10 bases from J, leaving 16 bases between. CDR3 DNA sequence: TGTGCCAGCAGCTTTGAACTCAGGGAAGACTCACCCCTCCACTTT. This sequence encodes CASSFELREDSPLHF. The whole variable domain, filled in from reference TRBV7-6 and TRBJ1-6, reads GAGVSQSPRYKVTKRGQDVALRCDPISGHVSLYWYRQALGQGPEFLTYFNYEAQQDKSGLPNDRFSAERPEGSISTLTIQRTEQRDSAMYRCASSFELREDSPLHFGNGTRLTVT.

This clonotype appeared a few times. V gene TRBV7-6 combines with J gene TRBJ1-4; D is ambiguous. The CDR3 is 14 amino acids. Per the germline V gene, CDR1 is SGHVS and CDR2 is FNYEAQ. Trimming pared 5 bases from V and 8 bases from J, leaving 15 bases between. The CDR3 region is CASSPGKEREKLFF. CDR3 coding DNA: TGTGCCAGCAGCCCCGGGAAGGAAAGAGAAAAACTGTTTTTT.

This clonotype was counted many times. The rearrangement links TRBV6-5 to TRBJ2-2, with D uncertain. Germline CDR1 MNHEY, CDR2 SVGAGI. The CDR3 spans 13 residues. With 0 bases removed from V and 5 bases from J, the gap between germline ends came to 4 bases. The CDR3 protein is CASSYSGTGELFF. As DNA, the CDR3 is TGTGCCAGCAGTTACTCGGGGACCGGGGAGCTGTTTTTT.

The chain carries TRBV5-6 and TRBJ1-1, with 7 bases identical to TRBD1. Germline-derived CDR1 and CDR2 are SGHDT and YYEEEE. CDR3 length: 14 residues. V dropped 2 bases and J dropped 7; count of bases not matched to a gene: 8. The CDR3 bases are TGTGCCAGCAGCTTCGAGACAGGGTGGAATGAAGCTTTCTTT. It codes for CASSFETGWNEAFF.

Concerning this clonotype itself: A much larger clone lies a single base off, so this may be a read error. This CDR3 fails to terminate in the conserved phenylalanine or tryptophan, so it likely reflects a read error. V and J are TRBV7-6 and TRBJ1-1; possibly TRBD1 for D (5 bases). There are 15 residues in the CDR3. Germline V gene lookup returns CDR1 SGHVS and CDR2 FNYEAQ. V was trimmed by 1 base and J by 1 base, leaving 10 bases between them. The CDR3 here is CASSLGAGKNTEAFS. Here the CDR3 DNA reads TGTGCCAGCAGCTTAGGGGCAGGGAAGAACACTGAAGCTTTCTCT.

This clonotype was detected only a few times. This chain connects TRBV6-2 or TRBV6-3 to TRBJ2-1, with TRBD2 matching over 12 bases. The V and J ends lost 2 bases and 9 bases, in that order; junction bases with no gene match: 2. The CDR3 loop spans 14 amino acids. Germline V gene data show CDR1 as MNHEY and CDR2 as SVGEGT. For the CDR3, the DNA is TGTGCCAGCAGTTACAAACTAGCGGGGGGTGAGCAGTTCTTC. Translating gives CASSYKLAGGEQFF.

Worth noting for this clonotype: This clone may be a read error of a much larger clone one base away. The V call is TRBV7-2, the J call TRBJ1-4; TRBD1 aligns across 8 bases. Losses at the gene ends were 9 bases for V and 2 bases for J; bases not matched to a gene: 17. The CDR3 contains 18 residues. CDR1 SGHTA and CDR2 FQGNSA come from the germline V gene. CDR3 loop: CARSSPPGGAFTNEKLFF. CDR3 DNA sequence: TGTGCCAGGAGTTCTCCCCCAGGGGGCGCTTTCACTAATGAAAAACTGTTTTTT.

This clonotype came up a few times. J is TRBJ2-5 and V is TRBV27; D might be TRBD2 (7 bases). Between the trimmed V and J ends, which lost 4 bases and 0 bases, there was a span of 12 bases. Germline V gene sequence: CDR1 MNHEY, CDR2 SMNVEV (reference sequence). The CDR3 sequence is 15 residues long. Here the CDR3 DNA reads TGTGCCAGCAGTTGGGGGGGGGCATACCAAGAGACCCAGTACTTC. Amino acids: CASSWGGAYQETQYF.

The chain is built from TRBV28 and TRBJ2-5; perhaps TRBD2 as D (5 bases). The germline gives CDR1 MDHEN, CDR2 SYDVKM. The CDR3 is made up of 15 amino acids. V was cut by 5 bases and J by 2 bases, with 15 bases left in between. This CDR3 is CASSLTLAAQETQYF. CDR3 DNA: TGTGCCAGCAGTCTCACCCTAGCTGCACAAGAGACCCAGTACTTC.

The CDR3: CASSQDGGVQEKLFF. CDR3 in DNA: TGCGCCAGCAGCCAAGATGGGGGAGTTCAGGAAAAACTGTTTTTT. This rearrangement joins TRBV4-1 to TRBJ1-4, with D tentatively TRBD1 (5 bases). The CDR3 contains 15 residues. V lost 0 bases and J 8 bases, leaving 13 bases between the germline ends. Germline CDR1 MGHRA, CDR2 YSYEKL.